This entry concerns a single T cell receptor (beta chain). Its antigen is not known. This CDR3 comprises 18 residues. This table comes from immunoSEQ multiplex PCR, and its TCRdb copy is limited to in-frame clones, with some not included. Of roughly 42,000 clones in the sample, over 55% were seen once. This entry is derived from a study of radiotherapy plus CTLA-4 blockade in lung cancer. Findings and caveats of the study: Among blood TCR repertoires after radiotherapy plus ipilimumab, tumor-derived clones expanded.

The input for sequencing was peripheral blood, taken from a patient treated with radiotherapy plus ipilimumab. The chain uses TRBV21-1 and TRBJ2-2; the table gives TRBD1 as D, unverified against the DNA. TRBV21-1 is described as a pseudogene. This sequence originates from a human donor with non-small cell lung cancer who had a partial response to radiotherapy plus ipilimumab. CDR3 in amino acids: CASSALLRDRGLDGELFF. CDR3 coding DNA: TGTGCCAGCAGCGCACTGCTCCGGGACAGGGGTTTAGACGGGGAGCTGTTTTTT.